The subject of this entry is one TCR beta chain. J lost 1 base, V lost 0 bases, and 8 bases had no gene match. The CDR3 spans 17 residues. CDR1 is SEHNR and CDR2 is FQNEAQ in the germline V gene (reference sequence). 13 Jbeta primers and 60 Vbeta primers were used for the PCR. The method was immunoSEQ multiplex PCR; TCRdb's version includes in-frame clones alone and lacks a portion of them. The top ten clones hold over 0.2% of a sample with roughly 120,000 clones, 65% to 85% of them seen once. The record originates from a study of cytomegalovirus exposure and HLA in healthy donors. Overall study context: A previous analysis identified around 120 million unique TCR beta sequences derived from 180 million or so T cells.

This sequence joins TRBV7-9 and TRBJ2-7; 8 nucleotides line up with TRBD1. Sequencing was done on a sample of PBMCs. This clonotype was obtained from a man in his forties or fifties in good health and CMV-seronegative. For the CDR3, the DNA is TGTGCCAGCAGCTTAGCTTTAGCAGGGGGCCGATCCTACGAGCAGTACTTC. Its translation is CASSLALAGGRSYEQYF.